What follows describes a single TCR beta chain. This sample was taken from a study of blood T cell repertoires in COVID-19. Across the whole study: Samples came from the United States, Italy and Spain, spanning acute and convalescent COVID-19. PBMCs, B-cell-depleted T cells, or T cells were the source of the cDNA or gDNA that made up the material.

In the authors' methods: Nucleated cell counts were estimated from reference gene primer amplification. Sequencing used immunoSEQ multiplex PCR; TCRdb keeps in-frame clones, though not all of them. V and J calls and clone size come straight from that table; D and trimming were deduced from the DNA. The sample shows about 260,000 clones, 87% of them seen only once. The V gene's germline CDR1 is PRHDT and CDR2 FYEKMQ (reference sequence). V was pared by 5 bases and J by 4 bases, with 4 bases of the junction left unmatched. CDR3 length equals 15 residues. The specimen sequenced was peripheral blood. V usage is TRBV13 and J usage is TRBJ2-2; the match to TRBD1 covers 10 bases. The receptor was isolated from a woman in her forties or fifties with acute or convalescent COVID-19. This chain's CDR3 is CASSLRTGGTGELFF. The CDR3 coding sequence is TGTGCCAGCAGCCTAAGGACAGGGGGCACCGGGGAGCTGTTTTTT.